This T cell receptor beta chain stems from a study of blood T cell repertoires in COVID-19. Original processing notes: Reference gene primer amplification in the assay estimated nucleated cell counts. The table came from immunoSEQ multiplex PCR; TCRdb's copy has only in-frame clones and leaves some out. V, J and clone size were drawn from that table, and D and trimming were deduced from the DNA. This sample has approximately 220,000 clones, with 86% found just once. This CDR3 comprises 13 residues. V lost 6 bases, J lost 8 bases, and 14 bases lay in between. Germline CDR1 reads LNHNV; CDR2 reads YYDKDF (reference sequence).

This TCR was recovered from a middle-aged woman with acute COVID-19. What was sequenced was PBMCs or T cells enriched from blood (not recorded which). The V and J genes are TRBV15 and TRBJ2-1; D unclear. The CDR3 loop reads CATSLRDRDEQFF. The CDR3 coding sequence is TGTGCCACCAGTCTTCGTGATCGGGATGAGCAGTTCTTC.